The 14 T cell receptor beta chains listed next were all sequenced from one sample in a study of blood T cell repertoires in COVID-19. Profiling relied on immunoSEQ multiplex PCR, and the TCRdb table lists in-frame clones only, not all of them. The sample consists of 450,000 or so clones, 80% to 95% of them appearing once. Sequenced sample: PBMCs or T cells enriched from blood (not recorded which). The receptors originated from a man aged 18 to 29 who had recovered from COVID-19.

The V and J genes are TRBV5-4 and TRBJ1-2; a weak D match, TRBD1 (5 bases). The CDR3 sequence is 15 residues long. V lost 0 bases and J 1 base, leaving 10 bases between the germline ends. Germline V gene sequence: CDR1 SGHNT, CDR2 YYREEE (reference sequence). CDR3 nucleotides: TGTGCCAGCAGCTTGGCGGCGGGGCTTAACTATGGCTACACCTTC. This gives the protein CASSLAAGLNYGYTF.

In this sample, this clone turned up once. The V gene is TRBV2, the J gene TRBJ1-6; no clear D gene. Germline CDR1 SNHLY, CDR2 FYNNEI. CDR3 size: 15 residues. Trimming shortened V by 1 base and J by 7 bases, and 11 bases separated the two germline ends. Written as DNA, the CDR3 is TGTGCCAGCAGTGAAGGAAGCAATTTGAATTCACCCCTCCACTTT. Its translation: CASSEGSNLNSPLHF.

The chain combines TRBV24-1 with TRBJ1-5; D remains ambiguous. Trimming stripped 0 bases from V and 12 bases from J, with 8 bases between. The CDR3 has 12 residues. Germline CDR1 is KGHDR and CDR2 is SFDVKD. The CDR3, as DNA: TGTGCCACCAGTGATTTGAGCGGAGTCCAGCATTTT. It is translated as CATSDLSGVQHF.

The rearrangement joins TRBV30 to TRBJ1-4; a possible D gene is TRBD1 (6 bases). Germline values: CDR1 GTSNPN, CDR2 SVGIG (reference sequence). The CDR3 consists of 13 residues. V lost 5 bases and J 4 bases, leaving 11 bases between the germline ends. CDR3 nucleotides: TGTGCCTGGTCCCGGGACATTAATGAAAAACTGTTTTTT. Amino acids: CAWSRDINEKLFF.

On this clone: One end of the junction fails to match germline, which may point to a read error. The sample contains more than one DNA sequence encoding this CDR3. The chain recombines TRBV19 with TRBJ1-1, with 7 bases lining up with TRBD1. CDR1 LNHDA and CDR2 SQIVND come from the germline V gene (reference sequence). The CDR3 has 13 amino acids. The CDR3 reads CASRETGETEAFF. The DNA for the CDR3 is TGCGCCAGTAGGGAAACAGGGGAGACTGAAGCTTTCTTT.

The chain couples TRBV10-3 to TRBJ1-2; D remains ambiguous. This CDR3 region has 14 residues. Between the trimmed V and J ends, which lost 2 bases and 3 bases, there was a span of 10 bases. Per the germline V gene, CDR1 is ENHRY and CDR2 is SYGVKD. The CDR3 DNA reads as TGTGCCATCAGTGAGGGAACAGCAGACTATGGCTACACCTTC. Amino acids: CAISEGTADYGYTF.

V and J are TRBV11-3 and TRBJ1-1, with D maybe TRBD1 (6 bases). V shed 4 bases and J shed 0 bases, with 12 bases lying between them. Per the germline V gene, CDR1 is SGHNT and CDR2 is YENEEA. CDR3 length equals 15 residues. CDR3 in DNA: TGTGCCAGCAGCTCTAATCAGGGGCTGAACACTGAAGCTTTCTTT. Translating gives CASSSNQGLNTEAFF. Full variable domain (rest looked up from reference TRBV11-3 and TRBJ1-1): EAGVVQSPRYKIIEKKQPVAFWCNPISGHNTLYWYLQNLGQGPELLIRYENEEAVDDSQLPKDRFSAERLKGVDSTLKIQPAELGDSAVYLCASSSNQGLNTEAFFGQGTRLTVV.

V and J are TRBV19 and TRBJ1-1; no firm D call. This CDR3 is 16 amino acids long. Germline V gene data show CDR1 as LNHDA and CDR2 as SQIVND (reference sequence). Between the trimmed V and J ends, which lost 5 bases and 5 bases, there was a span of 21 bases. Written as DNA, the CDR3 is TGTGCCAGTAGTCCCGGAGGGCCTGCGATGGGGACTGAAGCTTTCTTT. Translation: CASSPGGPAMGTEAFF.

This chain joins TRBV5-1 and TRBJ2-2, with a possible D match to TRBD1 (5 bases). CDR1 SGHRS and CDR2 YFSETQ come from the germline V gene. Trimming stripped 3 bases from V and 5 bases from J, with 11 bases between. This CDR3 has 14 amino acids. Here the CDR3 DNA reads TGCGCCAGCAGCTACCAGGGTTGGACCGGGGAGCTGTTTTTT. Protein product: CASSYQGWTGELFF.

The chain's CDR3 is CATLEVYTEAFF. The CDR3 DNA follows: TGCGCCACCTTGGAGGTGTACACTGAAGCTTTCTTT. The gene calls are TRBV23-1 and TRBJ1-1; the D is unclear. TRBV23-1 falls under the ORF class, with uncertain function. V dropped 10 bases and J dropped 3 bases, with 12 bases sitting between them. CDR3 length equals 12 residues.

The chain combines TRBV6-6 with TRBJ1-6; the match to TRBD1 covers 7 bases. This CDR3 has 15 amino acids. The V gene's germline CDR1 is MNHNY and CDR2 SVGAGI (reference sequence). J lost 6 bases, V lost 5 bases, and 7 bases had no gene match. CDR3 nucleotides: TGTGCCAGCAGTGGGAGACAGGGAGGTAATTCACCCCTCCACTTT. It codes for CASSGRQGGNSPLHF.

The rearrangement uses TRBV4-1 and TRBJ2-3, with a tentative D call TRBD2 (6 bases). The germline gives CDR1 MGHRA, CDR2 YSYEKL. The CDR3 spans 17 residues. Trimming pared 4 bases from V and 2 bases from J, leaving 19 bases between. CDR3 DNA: TGCGCCAGCAGCCCCACGTCGGGGGAGGAGGACACAGATACGCAGTATTTT. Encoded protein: CASSPTSGEEDTDTQYF.

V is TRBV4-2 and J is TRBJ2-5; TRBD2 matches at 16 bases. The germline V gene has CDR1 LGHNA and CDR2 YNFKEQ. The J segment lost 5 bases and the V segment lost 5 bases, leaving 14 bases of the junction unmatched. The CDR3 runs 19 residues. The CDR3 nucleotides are TGTGCCAGCAGCACCTGGGGACTAGCGGGAGGGCCGGGGTCGGAGACCCAGTACTTC. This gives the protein CASSTWGLAGGPGSETQYF.

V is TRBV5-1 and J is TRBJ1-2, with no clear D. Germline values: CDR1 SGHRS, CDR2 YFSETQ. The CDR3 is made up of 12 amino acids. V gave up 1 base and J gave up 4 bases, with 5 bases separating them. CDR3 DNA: TGCGCCAGCAGCTTGAGCACCTATGGCTACACCTTC. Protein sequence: CASSLSTYGYTF.